This entry concerns a single TCR beta chain. These data are taken from a study of blood T cell repertoires in COVID-19. About the research overall: COVID-19 samples, acute and convalescent, were from the United States, Italy and Spain.

V was cut by 6 bases and J by 3 bases, with 9 bases left in between. The CDR3 loop spans 12 amino acids. The germline gives CDR1 MNHEY, CDR2 SVGEGT. The study recruited people aged roughly 18 to 89 years across about two dozen US areas. Allocation to cohorts depended on clinical history reported by the participants. Per the study methods: Nucleated cell number was recorded as an estimate derived from reference gene primer amplification. Profiling relied on immunoSEQ multiplex PCR, and the TCRdb table lists in-frame clones only, not all of them. V and J calls and clone size are as listed in that table; D and trimming were resolved from the DNA. The sample shows about 320,000 clones, approximately 90% of them seen only once.

The sequenced material came from PBMCs or T cells enriched from blood (not recorded which). The sequence derives from a woman younger than 35 who had recovered from COVID-19. The chain is built from TRBV6-2 or TRBV6-3 and TRBJ2-7; a weak D match, TRBD2 (6 bases). CDR3 sequence (DNA): TGTGCCAGCAGCGCGGGATTCTACGAGCAGTACTTC. Protein: CASSAGFYEQYF.